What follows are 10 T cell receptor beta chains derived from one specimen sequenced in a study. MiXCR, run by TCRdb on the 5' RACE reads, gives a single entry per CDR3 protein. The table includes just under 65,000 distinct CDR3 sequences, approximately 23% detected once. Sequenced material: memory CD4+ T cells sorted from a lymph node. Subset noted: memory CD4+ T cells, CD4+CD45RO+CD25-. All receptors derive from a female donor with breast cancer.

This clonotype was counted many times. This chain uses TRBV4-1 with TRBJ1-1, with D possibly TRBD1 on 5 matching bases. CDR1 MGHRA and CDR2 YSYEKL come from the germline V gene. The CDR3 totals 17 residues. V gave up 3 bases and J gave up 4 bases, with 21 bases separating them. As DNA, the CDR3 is TGCGCCAGCAGCCATACGGCGACGGGGAGGGGAGGCACTGAAGCTTTCTTT. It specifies CASSHTATGRGGTEAFF.

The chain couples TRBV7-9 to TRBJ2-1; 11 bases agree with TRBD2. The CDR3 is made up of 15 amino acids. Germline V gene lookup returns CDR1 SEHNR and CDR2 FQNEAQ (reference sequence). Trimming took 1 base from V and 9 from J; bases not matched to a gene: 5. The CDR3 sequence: CASSLGGLAGGEQFF. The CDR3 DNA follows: TGTGCCAGCAGCTTAGGAGGACTAGCGGGCGGTGAGCAGTTCTTC.

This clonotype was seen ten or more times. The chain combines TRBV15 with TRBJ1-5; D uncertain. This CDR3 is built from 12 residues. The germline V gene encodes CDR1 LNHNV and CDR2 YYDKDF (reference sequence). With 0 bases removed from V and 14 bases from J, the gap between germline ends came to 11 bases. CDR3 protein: CATSRDFGPEHF. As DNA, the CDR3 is TGTGCCACCAGCAGAGATTTCGGGCCGGAGCATTTT. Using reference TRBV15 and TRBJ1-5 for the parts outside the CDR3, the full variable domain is DAMVIQNPRYQVTQFGKPVTLSCSQTLNHNVMYWYQQKSSQAPKLLFHYYDKDFNNEADTPDNFQSRRPNTSFCFLDIRSPGLGDTAMYLCATSRDFGPEHFGDGTRLSIL.

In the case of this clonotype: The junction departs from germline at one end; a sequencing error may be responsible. The CDR3 sequence is CASSSTGASSYNSPLRF. CDR3 coding DNA: TGCGCCAGCAGCTCGACAGGGGCCAGCTCCTATAATTCACCCCTCCGCTTT. The V gene is TRBV5-1, the J gene TRBJ1-6; 8 nucleotides agree with TRBD1. The CDR3 loop spans 17 amino acids. Germline V gene lookup returns CDR1 SGHRS and CDR2 YFSETQ.

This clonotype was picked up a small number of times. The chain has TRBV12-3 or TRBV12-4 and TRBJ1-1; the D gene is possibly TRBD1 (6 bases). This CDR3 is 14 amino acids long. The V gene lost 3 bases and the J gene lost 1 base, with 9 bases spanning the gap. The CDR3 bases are TGTGCCAGCAGTTTCACAGGGCCGAACACTGAAGCTTTCTTT. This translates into CASSFTGPNTEAFF.

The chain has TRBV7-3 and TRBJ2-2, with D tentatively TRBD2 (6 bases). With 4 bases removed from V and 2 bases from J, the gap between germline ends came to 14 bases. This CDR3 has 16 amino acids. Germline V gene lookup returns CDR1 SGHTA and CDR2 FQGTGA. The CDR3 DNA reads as TGTGCCAGCAGCTCCGGAGGGCAGGGCAACACCGGGGAGCTGTTTTTT. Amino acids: CASSSGGQGNTGELFF.

This CDR3 is CASSARTGLTDTQYF. The DNA of the CDR3 is TGTGCCAGCAGCGCGAGGACAGGGCTCACAGATACGCAGTATTTT. The V and J genes are TRBV11-3 and TRBJ2-3; 8 nucleotides align to TRBD1. This CDR3 region has 15 residues. The trim removed 5 bases at V and 2 bases at J, leaving 6 bases unmatched. Looked up from germline, CDR1 is SGHNT and CDR2 is YENEEA.

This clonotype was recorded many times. The CDR3 nucleotides are TGTGCCAGCAGCACCCAACGCGACACTGAAGCTTTCTTT. The encoded protein is CASSTQRDTEAFF. The rearrangement uses TRBV7-3 and TRBJ1-1; D is ambiguous. The CDR3 has 13 amino acids. CDR1 SGHTA and CDR2 FQGTGA come from the germline V gene. V was pared by 5 bases and J by 3 bases, with 10 bases between.

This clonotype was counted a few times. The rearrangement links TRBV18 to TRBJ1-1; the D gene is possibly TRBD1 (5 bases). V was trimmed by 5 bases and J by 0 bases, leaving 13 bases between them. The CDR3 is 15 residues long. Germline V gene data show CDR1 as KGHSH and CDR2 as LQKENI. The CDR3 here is CASSDSGLMNTEAFF. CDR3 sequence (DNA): TGTGCCAGCTCAGACTCGGGACTCATGAACACTGAAGCTTTCTTT.

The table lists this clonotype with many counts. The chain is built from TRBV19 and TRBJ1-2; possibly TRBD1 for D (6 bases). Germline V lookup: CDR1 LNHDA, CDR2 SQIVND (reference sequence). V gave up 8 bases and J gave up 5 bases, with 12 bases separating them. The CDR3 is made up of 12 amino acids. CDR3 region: CASYRVNYGYTF. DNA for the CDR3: TGTGCCAGTTACAGGGTGAATTATGGCTACACCTTC.